One and the same sample provided the 2 T cell receptor beta chains below, sequenced in a study of blood T cell repertoires in COVID-19. Repertoires were generated with immunoSEQ multiplex PCR, while TCRdb's copy carries only in-frame clones and drops some. The sample carries around 250,000 clones, 65% to 85% recorded once. The sample comprised PBMCs or T cells enriched from blood (not recorded which). The receptors originated from a man aged 50-59 years who had recovered from COVID-19.

This sequence joins TRBV11-2 and TRBJ2-7, with 8 bases aligning to TRBD1. The CDR3 runs 15 residues. Germline-derived CDR1 and CDR2 are SGHAT and FQNNGV. With V trimmed by 3 bases and J by 3 bases, 7 bases remained unmatched. CDR3 coding DNA: TGTGCCAGCAGCTTCGGGGCAGGGGGCTTCTACGAGCAGTACTTC. Amino acid sequence: CASSFGAGGFYEQYF.

The chain employs TRBV11-3 and TRBJ2-3, with a possible D match to TRBD1 (6 bases). The CDR3 is made up of 13 amino acids. Between the trimmed V and J ends, which lost 5 bases and 8 bases, there was a span of 14 bases. Germline V gene data show CDR1 as SGHNT and CDR2 as YENEEA. CDR3 sequence: CASSGGPLGTQYF. The CDR3 DNA is TGTGCCAGCAGCGGGGGCCCTCTCGGTACGCAGTATTTT.